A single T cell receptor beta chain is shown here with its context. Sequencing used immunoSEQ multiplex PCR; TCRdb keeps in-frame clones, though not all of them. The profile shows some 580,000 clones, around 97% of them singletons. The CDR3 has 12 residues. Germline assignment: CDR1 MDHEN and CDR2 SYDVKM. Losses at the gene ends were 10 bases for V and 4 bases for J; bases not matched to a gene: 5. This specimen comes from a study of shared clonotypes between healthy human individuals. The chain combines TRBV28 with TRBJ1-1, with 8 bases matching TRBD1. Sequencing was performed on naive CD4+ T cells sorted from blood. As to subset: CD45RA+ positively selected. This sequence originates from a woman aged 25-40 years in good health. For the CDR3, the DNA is TGTGCCACTGGACAGGGCCGCACTGAAGCTTTCTTT. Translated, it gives CATGQGRTEAFF.